A single sample gave rise to the 14 T cell receptor beta chains below, sequenced in a study of beta chain features in type 1 diabetes. The investigators reverse transcribed all of the isolated RNA, so they sequenced expressed TCRB transcripts. Sequencing was performed with immunoSEQ multiplex PCR; in TCRdb, only in-frame clones are kept and a portion is missing. The repertoire includes a few hundred thousand clones, approximately 15% of them detected once, and 0.019% sits in the top ten. General study findings and limits: Type 1 diabetes patients had moderately but significantly shorter TCRB CDR3s in all four CD4+ subsets.

No antigen has been identified for these receptors. The sample comprised naive CD4+ T cells from blood. These receptors all come from a man aged 30-40 years with type 1 diabetes.

This clone has just a few counts. The gene calls are TRBV7-9 and TRBJ1-2, with 7 nucleotides matching TRBD1. The V segment lost 6 bases and the J segment 1 base; nucleotides outside the gene matches: 5. The CDR3 has 14 amino acids. In germline, CDR1 is SEHNR, CDR2 FQNEAQ (reference sequence). The CDR3 is CASRPTGSNYGYTF. The CDR3 region has the DNA TGTGCCAGCAGGCCGACAGGGAGTAACTATGGCTACACCTTC.

This clone came up a few times. V usage is TRBV18 and J usage is TRBJ1-5, with 8 bases identical to TRBD1. With V trimmed by 6 bases and J by 4 bases, 8 bases remained unmatched. Germline CDR1 KGHSH, CDR2 LQKENI. This CDR3 contains 15 residues. CDR3 coding DNA: TGTGCCAGCTCGCTCCGGGACAGGCAAAATCAGCCCCAGCATTTT. This gives the protein CASSLRDRQNQPQHF.

The table lists this clone with a few counts. The CDR3 reads CASSLGLAGSSGANVLTF. The CDR3 coding sequence is TGTGCCAGCAGCTTAGGACTAGCGGGGAGCTCTGGGGCCAACGTCCTGACTTTC. This chain links TRBV7-2 with TRBJ2-6; 11 bases map to TRBD2. V dropped 1 base and J dropped 0; count of bases not matched to a gene: 2. Germline V gene lookup returns CDR1 SGHTA and CDR2 FQGNSA. The CDR3 length is 18 residues.

This clone appeared a single time. This chain connects TRBV9 to TRBJ2-2; 8 nucleotides line up with TRBD2. This CDR3 spans 15 amino acids. Germline values: CDR1 SGDLS, CDR2 YYNGEE. V shed 0 bases, J shed 7 bases, and the junction held 5 bases outside the gene matches. The CDR3 nucleotides read TGTGCCAGCAGCGTAGCCCGGACTAGCTTCGGGGAGCTGTTTTTT. This translates into CASSVARTSFGELFF.

This clone was counted between two and nine times. The chain links TRBV5-1 to TRBJ2-5; possibly TRBD2 for D (6 bases). Trimming shortened V by 0 bases and J by 5 bases, and 11 bases separated the two germline ends. The CDR3 has 14 residues. Germline values: CDR1 SGHRS, CDR2 YFSETQ. The CDR3 spells CASSLELADETQYF. In DNA, the CDR3 is TGCGCCAGCAGCTTGGAACTAGCCGACGAGACCCAGTACTTC.

This clone turned up a few times. The chain links TRBV2 to TRBJ2-1; 10 bases match TRBD2. V was pared by 4 bases and J by 4 bases, with 4 bases of the junction left unmatched. The germline V gene encodes CDR1 SNHLY and CDR2 FYNNEI. The CDR3 runs 15 residues. The CDR3 nucleotides read TGTGCCAGCAGTGCCGAGACTAGCGGGTACAATGAGCAGTTCTTC. It translates to CASSAETSGYNEQFF.

This clone was detected a few times. The V gene is TRBV19, the J gene TRBJ2-1; 9 nucleotides line up with TRBD1. The junction had 14 bases not matched to a gene; V was cut back by 8 bases and J by 15 bases. Germline assignment: CDR1 LNHDA and CDR2 SQIVND (reference sequence). The CDR3 is made up of 13 amino acids. This CDR3 reads CASQTWAGQGPFF. The CDR3 nucleotides read TGTGCCAGTCAAACCTGGGCGGGACAGGGTCCGTTCTTC. Supplemented by reference TRBV19 and TRBJ2-1, the full variable domain reads DGGITQSPKYLFRKEGQNVTLSCEQNLNHDAMYWYRQDPGQGLRLIYYSQIVNDFQKGDIAEGYSVSREKKESFPLTVTSAQKNPTAFYLCASQTWAGQGPFFGPGTRLTVL.

A few counts support this clone. The gene calls are TRBV29-1 and TRBJ2-6; the D gene is possibly TRBD1 (6 bases). The CDR3 is made up of 14 amino acids. Germline CDR1 reads SQVTM; CDR2 reads ANQGSEA. Trimming pared 6 bases from V and 0 bases from J, leaving 9 bases between. The CDR3 reads CSVQGTSGANVLTF. The CDR3 DNA follows: TGCAGCGTACAGGGTACCTCTGGGGCCAACGTCCTGACTTTC.

This clone came up a few times. The rearrangement uses TRBV5-1 and TRBJ2-1; D may be TRBD1 (6 bases). The germline CDR1 and CDR2 sequences are SGHRS and YFSETQ. Trimming stripped 4 bases from V and 8 bases from J, with 25 bases between. The CDR3 length is 17 residues. DNA of the CDR3: TGCGCCAGCAGCCCGGACAGTGTTGGACCACAAGGGCATGAGCAGTTCTTC. This encodes CASSPDSVGPQGHEQFF.

This clone was picked up a small number of times. The J gene is TRBJ1-1, the V gene TRBV6-5; 12 bases fit TRBD1. Germline loops: CDR1 MNHEY, CDR2 SVGAGI. The junction had 1 base not matched to a gene; V was cut back by 4 bases and J by 1 base. The CDR3 is 15 amino acids. In DNA, the CDR3 is TGTGCCAGCAGTTCGGGACAGGGGGCGAACACTGAAGCTTTCTTT. Residues: CASSSGQGANTEAFF.

A few counts support this clone. The chain links TRBV14 to TRBJ1-1, with D possibly matching TRBD1 (5 bases). V was clipped by 7 bases and J by 2 bases, with 17 bases between them. Looked up from germline, CDR1 is SGHDN and CDR2 is FVKESK. CDR3 length equals 15 residues. CDR3 DNA sequence: TGTGCCAGCACCCCCGTCGGGGGGATAAACACTGAAGCTTTCTTT. Protein sequence: CASTPVGGINTEAFF. Looking up the rest from reference TRBV14 and TRBJ1-1 gives the full variable domain: EAGVTQFPSHSVIEKGQTVTLRCDPISGHDNLYWYRRVMGKEIKFLLHFVKESKQDESGMPNNRFLAERTGGTYSTLKVQPAELEDSGVYFCASTPVGGINTEAFFGQGTRLTVV.

The gene calls are TRBV4-2 and TRBJ2-6, with 7 bases aligning to TRBD1. Germline CDR1 reads LGHNA; CDR2 reads YNFKEQ. With 1 base clipped from V and 0 bases from J, the junction kept 3 bases outside the gene matches. The CDR3 consists of 17 residues. The CDR3 DNA is TGTGCCAGCAGCCAAGGGACAGGTAGCTCTGGGGCCAACGTCCTGACTTTC. It yields the protein CASSQGTGSSGANVLTF.

The chain carries TRBV25-1 and TRBJ2-5, with D possibly being TRBD1 (6 bases). CDR1 and CDR2 from the germline V gene are MGHDK and SYGVNS. The CDR3 totals 16 residues. V was shortened by 1 base and J by 1 base, with 13 bases between the two germline ends. The CDR3 region is CASSESFTRGQETQYF. CDR3 coding DNA: TGTGCCAGCAGTGAATCATTCACCAGGGGCCAAGAGACCCAGTACTTC.

This clone showed up just a few times. The V gene is TRBV9, the J gene TRBJ1-1; TRBD1 is a possible D gene (6 bases). This CDR3 spans 14 amino acids. Germline V lookup: CDR1 SGDLS, CDR2 YYNGEE. The V and J ends lost 0 bases and 4 bases respectively, with 10 bases between them. CDR3 sequence (DNA): TGTGCCAGCAGCGTAGATGGGGGCAGCACTGAAGCTTTCTTT. Protein product: CASSVDGGSTEAFF.